This T cell receptor beta chain was obtained from a study of cytomegalovirus exposure and HLA in healthy donors. About the research overall: A preliminary data release comprised approximately 85 million unique TCRs obtained from HLA-typed donors.

V was trimmed by 0 bases and J by 4 bases, leaving 10 bases between them. The CDR3 consists of 15 residues. Germline values: CDR1 SGHNT, CDR2 YYREEE (reference sequence). Study conclusions and caveats: Cytomegalovirus association was assigned to some 160 TCR beta chains.

This clone has a handful of counts. What it binds is unknown. The primer mix had 60 Vbeta and 13 Jbeta primers. Method: immunoSEQ multiplex PCR; TCRdb's copy keeps in-frame clones and lacks some. The table shows approximately 110,000 clones, with more than 60% occurring only once. The sample consisted of PBMCs. This chain links TRBV5-4 with TRBJ2-2; D perhaps matches TRBD2 (5 bases). The TCR comes from a female donor in good health and CMV-seropositive. The CDR3 region has the DNA TGTGCCAGCAGCTTGGGTTCGGGGTTCACCGGGGAGCTGTTTTTT. This sequence encodes CASSLGSGFTGELFF.